This TCR beta chain was captured in a study of shared clonotypes between healthy human individuals. Notes on this clone: Its specificity is not known.

Terminally differentiated effector memory CD45RA+ cells were excluded by CCR7 positive selection of CD45RO-negative cells. There were only Caucasian adults among the donors, and all lived in Nashville, Tennessee. Germline CDR1 is LNHDA and CDR2 is SQIVND (reference sequence). The length of the CDR3 is 13 residues. Trimming shortened V by 9 bases and J by 3 bases, and 14 bases separated the two germline ends. In the original workflow: Owing to the provision of junction-only sequences devoid of quality scores by immunoSEQ, filtering differed. Repertoires were generated with immunoSEQ multiplex PCR, while TCRdb's copy carries only in-frame clones and drops some. That table gives V, J and clone size, and the DNA gave D and trimming. The profile covers some 2 million clones, with approximately 94% appearing a single time and 1.2% taken by the ten largest. General observations from the study: Non-shared clonotypes were found to have lower generation probabilities than the clonotypes that were shared by all four of the sorted-subset donors.

The chain combines TRBV19 with TRBJ1-1; D remains unclear. Sequences were obtained from naive CD8+ T cells sorted from blood. This TCR derives from a man aged 18 to 30 in good health. CDR3 sequence (DNA): TGTGCCAGCACCTTATTCGGGGACACTGAAGCTTTCTTT. It yields the protein CASTLFGDTEAFF.